The next 5 T cell receptor beta chains were all read from a single sample in a study of TIL therapy for anti-PD-1-resistant metastatic lung cancer. The immunoSEQ assay was v3. Profiling relied on immunoSEQ multiplex PCR, and the TCRdb table lists in-frame clones only, not all of them. This sample has some 43,000 clones, with roughly 85% found just once. Specified time point: pre-treatment sample, taken before nivolumab and TIL therapy. The specimen was blood, collected at baseline. The receptors derive from a man aged 70-80 years with non-small cell lung cancer.

The chain combines TRBV6-1 with TRBJ2-3; D remains unclear. The CDR3 contains 13 residues. Per germline, CDR1 MNHNS and CDR2 SASEGT. V was shortened by 6 bases and J by 1 base, with 8 bases between the two germline ends. CDR3 nucleotide sequence: TGTGCCAGCAGCCTAGTTCGCACAGATACGCAGTATTTT. This gives the protein CASSLVRTDTQYF.

This chain connects TRBV19 to TRBJ2-1, with D possibly TRBD2 on 6 matching bases. Between the trimmed V and J ends, which lost 7 bases and 4 bases, there was a span of 17 bases. The V gene's germline CDR1 is LNHDA and CDR2 SQIVND (reference sequence). The CDR3 is 15 residues long. CDR3 loop: CASILLADRYNEQFF. DNA of the CDR3: TGTGCCAGTATATTGTTAGCGGACCGTTACAATGAGCAGTTCTTC.

The genes are TRBV11-2 and TRBJ2-2; D is possibly TRBD1 or TRBD2 (5 bases each). With 0 bases removed from V and 0 bases from J, the gap between germline ends came to 8 bases. CDR1 SGHAT and CDR2 FQNNGV come from the germline V gene. CDR3 length: 16 amino acids. The CDR3 region is CASSLDLGANTGELFF. In DNA, the CDR3 is TGTGCCAGCAGCTTAGATTTGGGGGCGAACACCGGGGAGCTGTTTTTT. The full variable domain, in which reference TRBV11-2 and TRBJ2-2 provide the parts outside the CDR3, is EAGVAQSPRYKIIEKRQSVAFWCNPISGHATLYWYQQILGQGPKLLIQFQNNGVVDDSQLPKDRFSAERLKGVDSTLKIQPAKLEDSAVYLCASSLDLGANTGELFFGEGSRLTVL.

The rearrangement links TRBV28 to TRBJ2-1; 10 bases are shared with TRBD2. Per germline, CDR1 MDHEN and CDR2 SYDVKM. The CDR3 extends over 14 amino acids. With V trimmed by 5 bases and J by 6 bases, 4 bases remained unmatched. CDR3 loop: CASSGLAEGNEQFF. The CDR3 DNA is TGTGCCAGCAGTGGACTAGCGGAGGGCAATGAGCAGTTCTTC.

The chain employs TRBV28 and TRBJ2-5, with D perhaps given as TRBD1 or TRBD2 (6 bases each). Germline CDR1 and CDR2: MDHEN and SYDVKM. The length of the CDR3 is 16 residues. The ends were cut back, 6 bases at V and 5 bases at J, with 22 bases in the middle. CDR3 in amino acids: CASSPPGHGGIETQYF. For the CDR3, the DNA is TGTGCCAGCAGCCCTCCGGGACACGGGGGAATTGAGACCCAGTACTTC.